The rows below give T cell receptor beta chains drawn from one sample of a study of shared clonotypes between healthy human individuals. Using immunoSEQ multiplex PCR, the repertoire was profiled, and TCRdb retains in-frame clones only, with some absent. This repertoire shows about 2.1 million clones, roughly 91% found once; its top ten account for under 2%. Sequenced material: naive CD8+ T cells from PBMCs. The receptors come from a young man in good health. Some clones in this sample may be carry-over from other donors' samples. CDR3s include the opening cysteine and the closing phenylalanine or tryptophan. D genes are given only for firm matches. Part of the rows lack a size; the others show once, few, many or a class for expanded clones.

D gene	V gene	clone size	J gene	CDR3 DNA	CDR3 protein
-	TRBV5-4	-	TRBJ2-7	TGTGCCAGCAGCCCGTCCGCGGGACGAGCCTCCTACGAGCAGTACTTC	CASSPSAGRASYEQYF
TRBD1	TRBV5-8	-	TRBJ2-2	TGTGCCAGCAGCCCGGACAGGGGAAAGACCGGGGAGCTGTTTTTT	CASSPDRGKTGELFF
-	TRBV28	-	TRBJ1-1	TGTGCCAGCAGCCGCCTAAGGGGCGACACTGAAGCTTTCTTT	CASSRLRGDTEAFF
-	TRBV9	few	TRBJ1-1	TGTGCCAGCAGCGAGGGCAGCTATAGTTCGAACACTGAAGCTTTCTTT	CASSEGSYSSNTEAFF
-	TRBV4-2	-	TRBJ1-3	TGTGCCAGCAGCCAAGGTTTATTCGGGGGGGGGCGATTGCCCATATATTTT	CASSQGLFGGGRLPIYF
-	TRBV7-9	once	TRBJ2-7	TGTGCCAGCAGCCCATTAGACCTACCTGTCCCTTCCTACGAGCAGTACTTC	CASSPLDLPVPSYEQYF
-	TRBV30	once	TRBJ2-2	TGTGCCTGGAGTGTACCCGCCGGGGAGCTGTTTTTT	CAWSVPAGELFF
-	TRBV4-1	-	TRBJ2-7	TGCGCCAGCAGCCAAACACCGGGACTGGGGATCGAAGAGCAGTACTTC	CASSQTPGLGIEEQYF
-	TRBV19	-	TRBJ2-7	TGTGCCAGTGGTTCTAGTTTGAGCGAGCAGTACTTC	CASGSSLSEQYF
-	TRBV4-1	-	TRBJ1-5	TGCGCCAGCTCCGACCGGTCCAATCAGCCCCAGCATTTT	CASSDRSNQPQHF
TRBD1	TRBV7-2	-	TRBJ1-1	TGTGCCAGCAGCTGGACAGGGGGCGGTGAAGCTTTCTTT	CASSWTGGGEAFF
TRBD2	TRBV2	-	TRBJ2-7	TGTGCCAGCAGGAGAACACCGGGACTAGCGATTTATGGGCAGTACTTC	CASRRTPGLAIYGQYF
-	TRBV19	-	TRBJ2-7	TGTGCCAGTAGTACAACCCTCGGATCAGCGTTACCCTACGAGCAGTACTTC	CASSTTLGSALPYEQYF
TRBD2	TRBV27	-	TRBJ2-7	TGTGCCAGCAGTTTAGATTTTAGCGGGAGGATCCACGAGCAGTACTTC	CASSLDFSGRIHEQYF
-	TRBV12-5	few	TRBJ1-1	TGTGCTAGTGGTAAGAACACTGAAGCTTTCTTT	CASGKNTEAFF
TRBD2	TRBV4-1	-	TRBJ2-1	TGCGCCAGCAGCCGACAGGGAGGACTAGCGGAACCCAATGAGCAGTTCTTC	CASSRQGGLAEPNEQFF
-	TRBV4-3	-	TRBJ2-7	TGCGCCAGCAGCCAAGATGGGGCGGGACGACATTTAGAGCAGTACTTC	CASSQDGAGRHLEQYF
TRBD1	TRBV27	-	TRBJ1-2	TGTGCCAGCAGTTTATGGCAGGGGGTGGGCGGCTACACCTTC	CASSLWQGVGGYTF
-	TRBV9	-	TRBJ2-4	TGTGCCAGCAGCGTAGGGCGAGGGGAAACCAAAAACATTCAGTACTTC	CASSVGRGETKNIQYF
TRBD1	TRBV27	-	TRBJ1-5	TGTGCCAGCAGGAGGACAGGGTCCAATCAGCCCCAGCATTTT	CASRRTGSNQPQHF
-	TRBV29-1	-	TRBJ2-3	TGCAGCGTTGGTCCGAGGGGCGCCGGGGATACGCAGTATTTT	CSVGPRGAGDTQYF
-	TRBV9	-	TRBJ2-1	TGTGCCAGCAGCGTAGGTCAGGGAAACAATGAGCAGTTCTTC	CASSVGQGNNEQFF
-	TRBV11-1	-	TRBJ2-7	TGTGCCAGCAGCAGCAGGCGGGACAGCCGGTCCTACGAGCAGTACTTC	CASSSRRDSRSYEQYF
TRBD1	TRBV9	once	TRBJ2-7	TGTGCCAGCAGCGTCTCAGGGGGCCCCTACGAGCAGTACTTC	CASSVSGGPYEQYF
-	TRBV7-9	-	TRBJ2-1	TGTGCCAGCAGCTTAGCGGGTGTCCTAAATGAGCAGTTCTTC	CASSLAGVLNEQFF
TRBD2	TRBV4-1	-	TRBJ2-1	TGCGCCAGCAGCCAACCTAGCGGGAGCATTGACCTAGGTGAGCAGTTCTTC	CASSQPSGSIDLGEQFF
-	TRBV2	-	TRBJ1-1	TGTGCCAGCCAAAAAGCAGGTTTTGAAGCTTTCTTT	CASQKAGFEAFF
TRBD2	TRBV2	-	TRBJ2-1	TGTGCCAGCCCGACGGCGGGAGGCTTATACAATGAGCAGTTCTTC	CASPTAGGLYNEQFF
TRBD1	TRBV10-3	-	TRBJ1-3	TGTGCCATCAGTGACGACAGGGGAAGGAGCTCTGGAAACACCATATATTTT	CAISDDRGRSSGNTIYF
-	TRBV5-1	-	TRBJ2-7	TGCGCCAGCAGCTTGGCCGGCGGGGTCGGGGAAGGCTACGAGCAGTACTTC	CASSLAGGVGEGYEQYF
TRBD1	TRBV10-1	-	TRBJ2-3	TGCGCCAGCAGTGAGTCGTTTCGCCAGGGGGCAGATACGCAGTATTTT	CASSESFRQGADTQYF
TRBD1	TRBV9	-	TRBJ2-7	TGTGCCAGCAGCGCGGGACAGTTGGGATACGAGCAGTACTTC	CASSAGQLGYEQYF
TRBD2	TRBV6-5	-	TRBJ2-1	TGTGCCAGCAGCCGGACTAGCTGGGGTAACAATGAGCAGTTCTTC	CASSRTSWGNNEQFF
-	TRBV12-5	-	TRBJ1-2	TGTGCTAGTGGTTTGGGAGCGGGGGGCTACACCTTC	CASGLGAGGYTF
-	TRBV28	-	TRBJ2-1	TGTGCCAGCAGTTTCGTGGTGAAACTAGCCTCTGGGTATGAGCAGTTCTTC	CASSFVVKLASGYEQFF
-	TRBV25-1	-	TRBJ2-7	TGTGCCAGCAGTGAATATTTAGCTGGCGAGCAGTACTTC	CASSEYLAGEQYF
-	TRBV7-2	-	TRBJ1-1	TGTGCCAGCAGCTACGGGTGGGAGCGTATGAACACTGAAGCTTTCTTT	CASSYGWERMNTEAFF
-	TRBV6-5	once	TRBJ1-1	TGTGCCAGCAGCCCGGCGGATTACACTGAAGCTTTCTTT	CASSPADYTEAFF
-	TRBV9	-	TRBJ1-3	TGTGCCAGCAGCGTCGCAGGGGTTGCCGGAAACACCATATATTTT	CASSVAGVAGNTIYF
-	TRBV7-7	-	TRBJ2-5	TGTGCCAGCAGCCGCCTTGGATGGGAGACCCAGTACTTC	CASSRLGWETQYF
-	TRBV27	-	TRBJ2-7	TGTGCCAGCAGTTTAGTGGGACTCCGCTACGAGCAGTACTTC	CASSLVGLRYEQYF